Below are 17 T cell receptor beta chains sequenced from a single sample in a study of Graves' ophthalmopathy and Graves' hyperthyroidism. Beta-chain TCR CDR3 regions were amplified from RNA transcripts. A first-round RT-PCR used HTBI primers, followed by a second-round multiplex PCR. TCRdb fed the multiplex PCR reads into MiXCR, producing one record per CDR3 protein. The table includes 360,000 or so distinct CDR3 sequences, around 20% detected once. Sequencing used peripheral blood. These TCRs come from a woman between 18 and 30 years old with Graves' ophthalmopathy.

This clonotype was recorded a few times. V gene TRBV7-8 combines with J gene TRBJ1-5; D remains ambiguous. V was shortened by 5 bases and J by 5 bases, with 13 bases between the two germline ends. Germline assignment: CDR1 SGHVS and CDR2 FQNEAQ. The CDR3 sequence is 14 residues long. This CDR3 reads CASSPTVIDQPQHF. The DNA for the CDR3 is TGTGCCAGCAGCCCTACAGTTATCGATCAGCCCCAGCATTTT.

The chain links TRBV6-1 to TRBJ2-5; 9 positions agree with TRBD2. This CDR3 region has 15 residues. Germline CDR1 MNHNS, CDR2 SASEGT. The J segment lost 2 bases and the V segment lost 5 bases, leaving 6 bases of the junction unmatched. Here the CDR3 reads CASSKSGRRQETQYF. The CDR3 bases are TGTGCCAGCAGTAAGAGCGGGAGGAGGCAAGAGACCCAGTACTTC.

This clonotype was observed at least ten times. V usage is TRBV6-1 and J usage is TRBJ2-7, with TRBD2 matching 12 bases. With 2 bases clipped from V and 10 bases from J, the junction kept 3 bases outside the gene matches. Germline lookup yields CDR1 MNHNS and CDR2 SASEGT. The CDR3 runs 13 residues. As DNA, the CDR3 is TGTGCCAGCAGTGAACTAGCGGGGGGGCAACAGTACTTC. Translating it yields CASSELAGGQQYF.

The chain combines TRBV7-2 with TRBJ2-2; no firm D call. CDR3 length equals 14 residues. Deletions cut 0 bases from V and 6 bases from J, with 8 bases between. In germline, CDR1 is SGHTA, CDR2 FQGNSA. The CDR3 DNA reads as TGTGCCAGCAGCTTAGCGTATTCGTCCGGGGAGCTGTTTTTT. It translates to CASSLAYSSGELFF.

This clonotype has a count of ten or more. V usage is TRBV15 and J usage is TRBJ2-7, with 8 bases identical to TRBD2. The junction had 7 bases not matched to a gene; V was cut back by 3 bases and J by 3 bases. The CDR3 extends over 15 amino acids. CDR1 and CDR2 from the germline V gene are LNHNV and YYDKDF (reference sequence). The CDR3 reads CATSSPGTSIYEQYF. The CDR3 coding sequence is TGTGCCACCAGCAGCCCCGGGACTAGTATCTACGAGCAGTACTTC.

This clonotype was seen many times. This sequence joins TRBV3-1 and TRBJ1-1, with TRBD1 matching over 10 bases. Germline CDR1 and CDR2: LGHDT and YNNKEL (reference sequence). The V and J ends lost 3 bases and 4 bases, in that order; junction bases with no gene match: 5. The CDR3 extends over 15 amino acids. CDR3 sequence: CASSHRGQGFTEAFF. The CDR3 bases are TGTGCCAGCAGCCATCGGGGACAGGGGTTCACTGAAGCTTTCTTT. The variable domain in full, completed from reference TRBV3-1 and TRBJ1-1, reads DTAVSQTPKYLVTQMGNDKSIKCEQNLGHDTMYWYKQDSKKFLKIMFSYNNKELIINETVPNRFSPKSPDKAHLNLHINSLELGDSAVYFCASSHRGQGFTEAFFGQGTRLTVV.

Many counts were recorded for this clonotype. This chain links TRBV6-1 with TRBJ2-2; D is perhaps TRBD2 (6 bases). Germline CDR1 MNHNS, CDR2 SASEGT. This CDR3 has 15 amino acids. V dropped 3 bases and J dropped 5 bases, with 13 bases sitting between them. The CDR3 DNA is TGTGCCAGCAGTGAGGTGGCAGGAGGGACCGGGGAGCTGTTTTTT. Translation gives CASSEVAGGTGELFF.

The V call is TRBV20-1, the J call TRBJ2-2; 11 positions match TRBD1. This CDR3 is built from 17 residues. The J segment lost 3 bases and the V segment lost 3 bases, leaving 9 bases of the junction unmatched. Germline values: CDR1 DFQATT, CDR2 SNEGSKA (reference sequence). This CDR3 is CSARRGDRGMDTGELFF. The CDR3 bases are TGCAGTGCTAGGAGGGGGGACAGGGGGATGGACACCGGGGAGCTGTTTTTT.

This clonotype has a count of ten or more. The genes are TRBV19 and TRBJ1-3; no firm D call. CDR1 and CDR2 from the germline V gene are LNHDA and SQIVND (reference sequence). The CDR3 covers 13 residues. V was cut by 7 bases and J by 2 bases, with 9 bases left in between. CDR3 amino acids: CASKAGTGNTIYF. DNA of the CDR3: TGTGCCAGTAAGGCCGGCACTGGAAACACCATATATTTT.

The sample holds many counts of this clonotype. The rearrangement uses TRBV7-2 and TRBJ2-7; D not resolved. The germline V and J ends were trimmed by 5 bases and 12 bases, with 17 bases remaining between them. Germline loops: CDR1 SGHTA, CDR2 FQGNSA. This CDR3 contains 12 residues. The CDR3 DNA is TGTGCCAGCAGCCCAGCAGGCCCCAATGTGTACTTC. Encoded protein: CASSPAGPNVYF.

This rearrangement joins TRBV12-3 or TRBV12-4 to TRBJ2-7; 9 bases match TRBD1. The trim removed 7 bases at V and 1 base at J, leaving 5 bases unmatched. The CDR3 contains 14 residues. The DNA of the CDR3 is TGTGCCAGCATCTTGGACAGGGGTTCCTACGAGCAGTACTTC. Translation: CASILDRGSYEQYF.

This clonotype was detected only a few times. This chain joins TRBV30 and TRBJ2-7, with TRBD2 matching 7 bases. The germline CDR1 and CDR2 sequences are GTSNPN and SVGIG (reference sequence). This CDR3 contains 19 residues. V lost 2 bases to trimming and J lost 11 bases; unmatched junction nucleotides: 30. The CDR3, as DNA: TGTGCCTGGAGTCCCCGGGGAGGGGCATTCAAACGGACCGCACATTCGGAGTACTTC. Translating it yields CAWSPRGGAFKRTAHSEYF.

This clonotype has at least ten counts. This rearrangement joins TRBV7-2 to TRBJ2-2; D unresolved. Germline-derived CDR1 and CDR2 are SGHTA and FQGNSA. This CDR3 is 13 amino acids long. Trimming took off 5 bases at V and 7 bases at J, with 11 bases between the two ends. The CDR3 DNA reads as TGTGCCAGCAGCGCAGCCGTCCACGGGGAGCTGTTTTTT. Its translation: CASSAAVHGELFF.

This clonotype was recorded at least ten times. The chain joins TRBV7-9 to TRBJ2-5; no definite D call. This CDR3 spans 16 amino acids. Germline V gene data show CDR1 as SEHNR and CDR2 as FQNEAQ (reference sequence). Trimming shortened V by 11 bases and J by 3 bases, and 25 bases separated the two germline ends. Here the CDR3 DNA reads TGTGCCTCCTTCAAGGTTGTTAGTAACCGGGAAGAGACCCAGTACTTC. Encoded protein: CASFKVVSNREETQYF.

Details on this clonotype: Its ends do not fully match the called genes, so a read error is possible. This chain joins TRBV28 and TRBJ2-7; D might be TRBD2 (6 bases). From germline, CDR1 is MDHEN and CDR2 SYDVKM. The CDR3 is 14 amino acids. The CDR3 DNA reads as TGTGCCAGCGGCGCCCCAGGTTTAGCGGCCGAGCGGTACTTC. Translated, it gives CASGAPGLAAERYF.

This clonotype was counted at least ten times. This sequence joins TRBV7-8 and TRBJ2-2; the D gene is possibly TRBD2 (6 bases). The CDR3 is made up of 15 amino acids. V lost 4 bases, J lost 7 bases, and 16 bases lay in between. Germline V gene lookup returns CDR1 SGHVS and CDR2 FQNEAQ. The CDR3 bases are TGTGCCAGCAGCTCCTCGACTAGAGTGGGCGGGGAGCTGTTTTTT. Translation: CASSSSTRVGGELFF.

This clonotype was picked up many times. The chain has TRBV12-3 or TRBV12-4 and TRBJ2-7; a weak D match, TRBD1 (6 bases). V gave up 5 bases and J gave up 7 bases, with 18 bases separating them. The CDR3 extends over 14 amino acids. CDR3 region: CASSRAQGLGEQYF. The CDR3 region has the DNA TGTGCCAGCAGTCGAGCTCAGGGGTTGGGGGAGCAGTACTTC.